This T cell receptor beta chain stems from a study of identical twins. Study observations and caveats: Those out-of-frame alpha sequences shared by twins showed an excess of low generation probability.

Template switching supplied a universal primer site; unique molecular identifiers were carried on the cDNA. One entry per CDR3 protein, called by TCRdb with MiXCR from the 5' RACE reads. The sample includes 350,000 or so distinct CDR3 sequences, 10% to 15% of them seen just once. In this sample, this clonotype turned up a few times. The antigen is undetermined. CDR1 is SNHLY and CDR2 is FYNNEI in the germline V gene. The CDR3 length is 15 residues. Trimming shortened V by 2 bases and J by 8 bases, and 16 bases separated the two germline ends. The same specimen was also included in a second study, on yellow fever vaccine responses in identical twins.

The V gene is TRBV2, the J gene TRBJ2-1; perhaps TRBD1 as D (6 bases). The source material was CD8+ T cells sorted from blood. The clonotype was recovered from a woman between 18 and 30 years old in good health. DNA for the CDR3: TGTGCCAGCAGTGAACAGGGGCTTCTGTGGTATGAGCAGTTCTTC. Protein: CASSEQGLLWYEQFF.